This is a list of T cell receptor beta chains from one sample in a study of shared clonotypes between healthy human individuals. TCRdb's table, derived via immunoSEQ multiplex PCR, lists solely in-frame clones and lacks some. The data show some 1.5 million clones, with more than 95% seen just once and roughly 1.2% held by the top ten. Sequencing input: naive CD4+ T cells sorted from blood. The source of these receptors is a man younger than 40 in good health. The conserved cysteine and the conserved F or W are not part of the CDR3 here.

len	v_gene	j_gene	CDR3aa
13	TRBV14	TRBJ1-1	ASSQRTGLNTEAF
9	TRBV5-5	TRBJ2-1	ASTEGNEQF
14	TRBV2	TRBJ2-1	ASSETGTSLYNEQF
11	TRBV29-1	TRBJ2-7	SVGQGSVYEQY
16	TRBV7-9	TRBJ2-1	ASSRGTSGTPEGNEQF
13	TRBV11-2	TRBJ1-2	ASSPNVRGNYGYT
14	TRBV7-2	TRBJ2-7	ASSLVVGGGSYEQY
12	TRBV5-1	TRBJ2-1	ASREQGSYNEQF
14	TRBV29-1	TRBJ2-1	SVEGPSGDLSNEQF
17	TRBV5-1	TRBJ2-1	ASSLPGTSGKYSANEQF
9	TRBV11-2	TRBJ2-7	ASSLQYEQY
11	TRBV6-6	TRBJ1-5	ASSQTPHQPQH
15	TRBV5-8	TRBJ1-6	ASTPVGKISYNSPLH
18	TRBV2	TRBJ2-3	ASSEPASGRAMVGTDTQY
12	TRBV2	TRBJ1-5	ASSDQTVNQPQH
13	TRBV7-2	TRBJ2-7	ASSPSWFGGGEQY
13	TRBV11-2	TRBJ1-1	ASSLEGVMNTEAF
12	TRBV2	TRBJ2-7	ASRGSGPSSEQY
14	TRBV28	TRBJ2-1	ASSLSLGGSYNEQF
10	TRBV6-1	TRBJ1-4	ASEDRGGKLF
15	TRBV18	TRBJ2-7	ASSQGVSSGTSYEQY
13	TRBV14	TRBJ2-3	ASSQPTSGTDTQY
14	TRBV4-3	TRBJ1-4	ASSQSWGARGEKLF
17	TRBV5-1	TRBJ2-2	ASSLAGRTSLGNTGELF
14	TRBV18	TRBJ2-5	ASSPLPASIQETQY
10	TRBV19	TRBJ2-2	ASSFFTGELF
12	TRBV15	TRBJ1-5	ATSRERVNQPQH
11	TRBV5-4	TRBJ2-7	ASSLPGAYEQY
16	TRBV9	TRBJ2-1	ASSARDRRVRWDNEQF
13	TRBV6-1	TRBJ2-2	ASSLDSWYTGELF
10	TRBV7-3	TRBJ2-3	ASSLGADTQY
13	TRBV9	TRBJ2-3	ASSVKWGNMDTQY
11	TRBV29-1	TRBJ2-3	SVGDRRTDTQY
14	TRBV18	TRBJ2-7	ASSPLSGTGLYEQY
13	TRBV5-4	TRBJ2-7	ASSLYEGSSYEQY
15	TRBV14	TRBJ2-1	ASSQEPSGSSYNEQF
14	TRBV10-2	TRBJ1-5	ASSVKGQGADQPQH
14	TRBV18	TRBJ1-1	ASSPSRTDRNTEAF
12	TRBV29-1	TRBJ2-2	SVSRGANTGELF
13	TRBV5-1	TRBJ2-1	ASSPGQGGNNEQF
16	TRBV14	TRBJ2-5	ASSQGLAGERNQETQY
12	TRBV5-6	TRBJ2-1	ASSPGLASNEQF
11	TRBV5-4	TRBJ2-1	ASRLAGYNEQF
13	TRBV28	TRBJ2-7	ASSHGLAGVYEQY
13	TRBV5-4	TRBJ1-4	ASSLERGRNEKLF
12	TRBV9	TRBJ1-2	ASSVADSNYGYT
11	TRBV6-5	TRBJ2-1	ACGGRPLYEQF
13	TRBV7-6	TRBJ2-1	ASGPFGGPYNEQF
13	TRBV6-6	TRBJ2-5	ASNQTRSIKETQY
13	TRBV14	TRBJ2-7	ASSTRTGGKYEQY
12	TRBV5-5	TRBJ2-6	ASSFNSGANVLT
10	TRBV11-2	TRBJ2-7	ASSLQDREQY
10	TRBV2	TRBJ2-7	ASSIRVGEQY
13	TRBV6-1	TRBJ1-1	ASCARAAMNTEAF
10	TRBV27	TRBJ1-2	ASSDRGLGYT
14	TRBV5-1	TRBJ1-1	ASSPLQGTVNTEAF
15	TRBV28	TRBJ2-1	ASSYRRGQVRFDEQF